The 29 T cell receptor beta chains in this list originate from one sample, sequenced in a study of T cell repertoires in cytomegalovirus infection (dated by TCRdb to about 2019). This sample was sequenced with an Illumina HiSeq 1500. TCRdb reprocessing: public reads trimmed at Q25 with fastp, clones called with MiXCR, in-frame beta chains kept. Identical CDR3 protein sequences are pooled into one entry, listed with their most common genes and DNA. Present in this sample are around 130,000 distinct CDR3 sequences, roughly 8.2% of which were seen just once. Over 9% of the sample lies in the top ten. What was sequenced was PBMCs. These receptors all stem from a human donor in good health (CMV status not recorded). Some clones in this sample may be carry-over from other donors' samples.

This clonotype was seen at least ten times. This rearrangement joins TRBV6-6 to TRBJ2-7; D possibly corresponds to TRBD1 (7 bases). The CDR3 loop spans 13 amino acids. The V end lost 6 bases, the J end lost 6 bases, and 15 bases lay between the germline ends. CDR1 and CDR2 (germline): MNHNY, SVGAGI (reference sequence). CDR3 region: CASSPKQGGEQYF. The DNA of the CDR3 is TGTGCCAGCAGCCCTAAGCAGGGGGGCGAGCAGTACTTC.

This clonotype was counted only a few times. The chain has TRBV6-2 or TRBV6-3 and TRBJ2-3; D gene uncertain. The CDR3 has 13 residues. Deletions cut 6 bases from V and 2 bases from J, with 9 bases between. CDR1 is MNHEY and CDR2 is SVGEGT in the germline V gene. CDR3 nucleotide sequence: TGTGCCAGCAGCGCCCCGAACACAGATACGCAGTATTTT. Its translation: CASSAPNTDTQYF.

This clonotype has a count of ten or more. V and J are TRBV15 and TRBJ1-1, with D possibly TRBD1 on 5 matching bases. The V gene lost 0 bases and the J gene lost 5 bases, with 10 bases spanning the gap. The CDR3 is made up of 14 amino acids. Germline V gene lookup returns CDR1 LNHNV and CDR2 YYDKDF (reference sequence). CDR3: CATSRDRVVTEAFF. CDR3 bases: TGTGCCACCAGCAGAGACAGGGTTGTAACTGAAGCTTTCTTT.

The sample holds many counts of this clonotype. This chain links TRBV29-1 with TRBJ2-4; D is ambiguous. The CDR3 has 13 residues. CDR1 is SQVTM, CDR2 ANQGSEA, per germline. V dropped 4 bases and J dropped 0 bases, with 7 bases sitting between them. Here the CDR3 reads CSVANLAKNIQYF. The CDR3 coding sequence is TGCAGCGTTGCGAACCTAGCCAAAAACATTCAGTACTTC.

This clonotype was seen many times. The V and J genes are TRBV4-1 and TRBJ2-7, with 7 nucleotides matching TRBD2. Germline CDR1 reads MGHRA; CDR2 reads YSYEKL. V gave up 4 bases and J gave up 4 bases; unmatched junction bases: 7. The CDR3 contains 14 residues. CDR3 coding DNA: TGCGCCAGCAGCCCTTTGGTGCGGGGGTACGAGCAGTACTTC. Its translation is CASSPLVRGYEQYF.

The DNA of the CDR3 is TGCGCCAGCAGCCGATTAGGGGGCTCCCAGCATTTT. This codes for CASSRLGGSQHF. The rearrangement joins TRBV4-1 to TRBJ1-5; 7 positions match TRBD1. Germline CDR1 is MGHRA and CDR2 is YSYEKL. The CDR3 loop spans 12 amino acids. Trimming took 4 bases from V and 11 from J; bases not matched to a gene: 5.

This chain connects TRBV9 to TRBJ2-7, with 8 bases that match TRBD2. Germline V CDR1 and CDR2: SGDLS, YYNGEE. CDR3 length: 16 residues. The junction had 11 bases not matched to a gene; V was cut back by 4 bases and J by 2 bases. The CDR3 reads CASSPTQAGVTYEQYF. In nucleotides, the CDR3 is TGTGCCAGCAGCCCCACGCAAGCGGGGGTTACCTACGAGCAGTACTTC.

About this clonotype itself: A much more abundant neighbour one base away suggests this may be a read error. This sequence joins TRBV3-1 and TRBJ2-1; the D is unclear. The CDR3 has 14 residues. Germline loops: CDR1 LGHDT, CDR2 YNNKEL (reference sequence). The CDR3 coding sequence is TGTACCAGCAGCCAAGAGGTTTCCTACAATGAGCAGTTCTTC. This sequence encodes CTSSQEVSYNEQFF.

This clonotype was detected ten times or more. The chain is built from TRBV7-2 and TRBJ1-4, with 7 bases fitting TRBD1. This CDR3 contains 14 residues. Germline CDR1 reads SGHTA; CDR2 reads FQGNSA. The junction had 5 bases not matched to a gene; V was cut back by 6 bases and J by 4 bases. The CDR3 DNA reads as TGTGCCAGCAGGCCGGGACAGCTTAATGAAAAACTGTTTTTT. This gives the protein CASRPGQLNEKLFF. The variable domain in full, completed from reference TRBV7-2 and TRBJ1-4, reads GAGVSQSPSNKVTEKGKDVELRCDPISGHTALYWYRQSLGQGLEFLIYFQGNSAPDKSGLPSDRFSAERTGGSVSTLTIQRTQQEDSAVYLCASRPGQLNEKLFFGSGTQLSVL.

The CDR3 sequence: CASSCRPGNTGELFF. The CDR3 region has the DNA TGTGCCAGCAGTTGCAGGCCGGGTAACACCGGGGAGCTGTTTTTT. The chain joins TRBV12-3 or TRBV12-4 to TRBJ2-2, with D hard to call. The CDR3 runs to 15 residues. The V and J ends lost 4 bases and 2 bases respectively, with 11 bases between them.

A few counts support this clonotype. The genes are TRBV29-1 and TRBJ1-5; D possibly corresponds to TRBD1 (5 bases). From germline, CDR1 is SQVTM and CDR2 ANQGSEA. This CDR3 has 12 amino acids. V lost 4 bases and J 5 bases, leaving 9 bases between the germline ends. The CDR3 region is CSVAGSDQPQHF. The CDR3 nucleotides read TGCAGCGTTGCAGGGTCGGATCAGCCCCAGCATTTT.

This clonotype was picked up many times. The rearrangement links TRBV5-4 to TRBJ2-5; D remains ambiguous. Germline loops: CDR1 SGHNT, CDR2 YYREEE (reference sequence). There are 14 residues in the CDR3. The V end was cut by 0 bases, the J end by 2 bases, with 8 bases between. The CDR3 region is CASSLVTDQETQYF. The DNA of the CDR3 is TGTGCCAGCAGCTTGGTAACAGATCAAGAGACCCAGTACTTC.

The sample holds many counts of this clonotype. The chain combines TRBV7-9 with TRBJ1-1, with a tentative D call TRBD1 (5 bases). V was shortened by 4 bases and J by 5 bases, with 11 bases between the two germline ends. Germline lookup yields CDR1 SEHNR and CDR2 FQNEAQ (reference sequence). This CDR3 region has 13 residues. The CDR3 protein is CASSSGGFTEAFF. The DNA of the CDR3 is TGTGCCAGCAGCTCTGGGGGTTTTACTGAAGCTTTCTTT.

This clonotype was recorded at least ten times. The chain combines TRBV28 with TRBJ1-2, with TRBD1 matching 8 bases. CDR3 length equals 17 residues. Trimming took 5 bases from V and 3 from J; bases not matched to a gene: 14. CDR1 is MDHEN, CDR2 SYDVKM, per germline. The CDR3 DNA reads TGTGCCAGCAGTACTCCCCAGGGGGCGAGGGTAGACTATGGCTACACCTTC. It translates to CASSTPQGARVDYGYTF.

J is TRBJ1-2 and V is TRBV29-1; D may be TRBD1 (5 bases). The CDR3 has 14 amino acids. V dropped 2 bases and J dropped 0 bases, with 10 bases sitting between them. CDR1 is SQVTM and CDR2 is ANQGSEA in the germline V gene. DNA for the CDR3: TGCAGCGTTGAACCCGGGACGGCTAACTATGGCTACACCTTC. Translated, it gives CSVEPGTANYGYTF.

The chain employs TRBV6-2 or TRBV6-3 and TRBJ1-2, with D tentatively TRBD1 (5 bases). CDR3 length: 15 amino acids. V dropped 0 bases and J dropped 3 bases, with 11 bases sitting between them. The germline CDR1 and CDR2 sequences are MNHEY and SVGEGT. The CDR3: CASSYSGGGDYGYTF. The CDR3 coding sequence is TGTGCCAGCAGTTACTCTGGAGGAGGGGACTATGGCTACACCTTC.

In this sample, this clonotype turned up many times. This chain uses TRBV7-2 with TRBJ1-2; TRBD1 is a possible D gene (6 bases). The CDR3 length is 16 residues. Germline V gives CDR1 SGHTA, CDR2 FQGNSA. Deletions cut 1 base from V and 2 bases from J, with 14 bases between. For the CDR3, the DNA is TGTGCCAGCAGCTTAGATGTTTGGGACACCAACTATGGCTACACCTTC. It translates to CASSLDVWDTNYGYTF.

This clonotype was seen repeatedly, ten times or more. J is TRBJ1-4 and V is TRBV7-2, with D possibly being TRBD1 (5 bases). Germline lookup yields CDR1 SGHTA and CDR2 FQGNSA. With 7 bases removed from V and 5 bases from J, the gap between germline ends came to 17 bases. This CDR3 comprises 15 residues. This CDR3 reads CASNRGFGWNEKLFF. Here the CDR3 DNA reads TGTGCCAGCAATCGGGGCTTCGGTTGGAATGAAAAACTGTTTTTT.

On this clonotype: Just one base apart from a much larger clone, this may be a read error. This chain links TRBV7-2 with TRBJ2-1, with D possibly matching TRBD1 (6 bases). The CDR3 covers 15 residues. Germline V CDR1 and CDR2: SGHTA, FQGNSA. With 1 base removed from V and 9 bases from J, the gap between germline ends came to 16 bases. CDR3 coding DNA: TGTGCCAGCAGCTTAGGAACCCGACCGGACAGTGAGCAGTTCTTC. The encoded protein is CASSLGTRPDSEQFF. Combining the CDR3 with reference TRBV7-2 and TRBJ2-1 gives the whole variable domain GAGVSQSPSNKVTEKGKDVELRCDPISGHTALYWYRQSLGQGLEFLIYFQGNSAPDKSGLPSDRFSAERTGGSVSTLTIQRTQQEDSAVYLCASSLGTRPDSEQFFGPGTRLTVL.

The chain combines TRBV20-1 with TRBJ2-4; D may be TRBD1 (6 bases). This CDR3 region has 14 residues. The germline gives CDR1 DFQATT, CDR2 SNEGSKA (reference sequence). With 6 bases removed from V and 9 bases from J, the gap between germline ends came to 21 bases. CDR3 bases: TGCAGTGCCACCGTGGCAGGGGACGTTGGCATTCAGTACTTC. The encoded protein is CSATVAGDVGIQYF.

In its sample, this clonotype was seen many times. The V gene is TRBV7-2, the J gene TRBJ2-7; the match to TRBD2 covers 8 bases. The CDR3 spans 14 residues. V trimming: 2 bases; J trimming: 1 base; junction bases outside the gene matches: 1. Germline values: CDR1 SGHTA, CDR2 FQGNSA. DNA for the CDR3: TGTGCCAGCAGCTTATCGGGAGGGTCCTACGAGCAGTACTTC. It is translated as CASSLSGGSYEQYF.

This clonotype was seen repeatedly, ten times or more. The J gene is TRBJ2-1, the V gene TRBV7-6; D ambiguous. Germline loops: CDR1 SGHVS, CDR2 FNYEAQ. V dropped 9 bases and J dropped 4 bases, with 4 bases sitting between them. The CDR3 consists of 10 residues. CDR3: CARPYNEQFF. The DNA for the CDR3 is TGTGCCAGACCGTACAATGAGCAGTTCTTC.

This chain uses TRBV3-1 with TRBJ1-2, with TRBD1 matching 7 bases. This CDR3 has 15 amino acids. Trimming cost V 6 bases and J 5 bases; bases outside gene matches: 12. CDR1 is LGHDT, CDR2 YNNKEL, per germline (reference sequence). CDR3 sequence: CASSRNWDSLYGYTF. The CDR3, as DNA: TGTGCCAGCAGTCGCAACTGGGACAGCCTTTATGGCTACACCTTC.

This clonotype was seen a handful of times. V and J are TRBV6-5 and TRBJ2-2; 8 bases line up with TRBD1. V lost 6 bases to trimming and J lost 3 bases; unmatched junction nucleotides: 6. In germline, CDR1 is MNHEY, CDR2 SVGAGI. This CDR3 comprises 15 residues. CDR3: CASRRPGGDTGELFF. CDR3 nucleotide sequence: TGTGCCAGCAGGCGACCAGGGGGCGACACCGGGGAGCTGTTTTTT.

The chain employs TRBV5-5 and TRBJ2-6; 8 bases line up with TRBD1. The CDR3 has 18 amino acids. Germline V gene sequence: CDR1 SGHKS, CDR2 YYEKEE (reference sequence). Trimming took 4 bases from V and 1 from J; bases not matched to a gene: 10. In nucleotides, the CDR3 is TGTGCCAGCAGCCTAATCCAGGGGGCCGGATCTGGGGCCAACGTCCTGACTTTC. Amino acids: CASSLIQGAGSGANVLTF.

The rearrangement links TRBV2 to TRBJ2-6; the D is unclear. Trimming removed 4 bases from V and 0 bases from J, with 4 bases in between. CDR3 size: 14 residues. Germline CDR1 SNHLY, CDR2 FYNNEI. In DNA, the CDR3 is TGTGCCAGCAGTGGGACCTCTGGGGCCAACGTCCTGACTTTC. Translating gives CASSGTSGANVLTF. The full variable domain, completed using reference TRBV2 and TRBJ2-6, is EPEVTQTPSHQVTQMGQEVILRCVPISNHLYFYWYRQILGQKVEFLVSFYNNEISEKSEIFDDQFSVERPDGSNFTLKIRSTKLEDSAMYFCASSGTSGANVLTFGAGSRLTVL.

This clonotype has a count of ten or more. The V gene is TRBV7-9, the J gene TRBJ1-1; no firm D call. The V end lost 2 bases, the J end lost 3 bases, and 10 bases lay between the germline ends. Germline CDR1 is SEHNR and CDR2 is FQNEAQ (reference sequence). This CDR3 is built from 14 residues. This chain's CDR3 is CASSLPAADTEAFF. The CDR3 DNA sequence: TGTGCCAGCAGCTTACCAGCGGCGGACACTGAAGCTTTCTTT.

This clonotype was seen repeatedly, ten times or more. J is TRBJ2-1 and V is TRBV7-2; 9 nucleotides match TRBD2. The J segment lost 4 bases and the V segment lost 3 bases, leaving 4 bases of the junction unmatched. Germline V gene sequence: CDR1 SGHTA, CDR2 FQGNSA. The CDR3 runs 15 residues. The CDR3, as DNA: TGTGCCAGCAGCTTCCCCAGCGGGGGGTACAATGAGCAGTTCTTC. Residues: CASSFPSGGYNEQFF.

There are many counts of this clonotype. The chain employs TRBV7-9 and TRBJ2-1; D may match TRBD1 or TRBD2 (5 bases each). From germline, CDR1 is SEHNR and CDR2 FQNEAQ (reference sequence). This CDR3 comprises 12 residues. Trimming pared 5 bases from V and 7 bases from J, leaving 9 bases between. The CDR3 nucleotides read TGTGCCAGCAGCCTATGGGGGAATGAGCAGTTCTTC. It codes for CASSLWGNEQFF.